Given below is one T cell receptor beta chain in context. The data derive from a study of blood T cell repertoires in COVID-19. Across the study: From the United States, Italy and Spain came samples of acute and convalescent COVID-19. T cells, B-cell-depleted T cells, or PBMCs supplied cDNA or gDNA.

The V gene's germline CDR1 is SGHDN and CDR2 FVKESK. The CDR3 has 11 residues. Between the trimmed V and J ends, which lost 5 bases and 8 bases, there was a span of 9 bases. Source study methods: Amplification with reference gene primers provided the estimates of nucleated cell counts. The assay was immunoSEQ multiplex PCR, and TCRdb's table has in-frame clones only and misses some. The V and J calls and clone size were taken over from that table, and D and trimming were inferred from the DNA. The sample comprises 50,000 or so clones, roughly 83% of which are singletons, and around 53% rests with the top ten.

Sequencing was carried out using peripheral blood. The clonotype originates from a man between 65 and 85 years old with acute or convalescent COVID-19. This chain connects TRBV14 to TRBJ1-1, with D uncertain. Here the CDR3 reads CASSAGEEAFF. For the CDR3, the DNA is TGTGCCAGCAGCGCCGGGGAAGAAGCTTTCTTT. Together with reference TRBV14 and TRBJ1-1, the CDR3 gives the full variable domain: EAGVTQFPSHSVIEKGQTVTLRCDPISGHDNLYWYRRVMGKEIKFLLHFVKESKQDESGMPNNRFLAERTGGTYSTLKVQPAELEDSGVYFCASSAGEEAFFGQGTRLTVV.